The 30 T cell receptor beta chains below come from one sample, sequenced in a study of blood T cell repertoires in COVID-19. The data were produced by immunoSEQ multiplex PCR, yet TCRdb's version contains in-frame clones alone and is incomplete. The profile shows 150,000 to 200,000 clones, just under 85% of them singletons. The specimen sequenced was peripheral blood. The receptors derive from a woman over 75 with COVID-19, enrolled during active disease.

This clone was counted ten times or more. Different DNA sequences within this sample yield the same CDR3. The chain recombines TRBV5-1 with TRBJ2-7; TRBD2 aligns across 7 bases. With V trimmed by 0 bases and J by 5 bases, 5 bases remained unmatched. The CDR3 is made up of 14 amino acids. Germline V CDR1 and CDR2: SGHRS, YFSETQ. CDR3 in DNA: TGCGCCAGCAGCTTGGATTCTAGCGGAGACGAGCAGTACTTC. Protein sequence: CASSLDSSGDEQYF.

This sequence joins TRBV2 and TRBJ2-5; possibly TRBD2 for D (5 bases). From germline, CDR1 is SNHLY and CDR2 FYNNEI. This CDR3 is 12 amino acids long. Trimming stripped 6 bases from V and 5 bases from J, with 10 bases between. This CDR3 reads CASSPLAETQYF. In DNA, the CDR3 is TGTGCCAGCAGCCCTTTAGCGGAGACCCAGTACTTC. The whole variable domain, filled in from reference TRBV2 and TRBJ2-5, reads EPEVTQTPSHQVTQMGQEVILRCVPISNHLYFYWYRQILGQKVEFLVSFYNNEISEKSEIFDDQFSVERPDGSNFTLKIRSTKLEDSAMYFCASSPLAETQYFGPGTRLLVL.

The rearrangement joins TRBV27 to TRBJ1-5; D not resolved. This CDR3 spans 14 amino acids. Trimming cost V 2 bases and J 2 bases, with 7 bases left between them. CDR1 MNHEY and CDR2 SMNVEV come from the germline V gene (reference sequence). The CDR3 coding sequence is TGTGCCAGCAGTTTAAGTCAGGGCAATCAGCCCCAGCATTTT. Translation gives CASSLSQGNQPQHF.

A word on this clone: The junction departs from germline at one end; a sequencing error may be responsible. The rearrangement joins TRBV7-7 to TRBJ2-5, with TRBD2 as a possible D gene (6 bases). From germline, CDR1 is SSHAT and CDR2 FNYEAQ (reference sequence). This CDR3 is 14 amino acids long. Here the CDR3 reads CASTSSVLAETQYF. In DNA, the CDR3 is TGTGCTAGCACCTCGTCGGTCCTAGCGGAGACCCAGTACTTC.

The rearrangement uses TRBV5-1 and TRBJ2-7; D gene ambiguous. In germline, CDR1 is SGHRS, CDR2 YFSETQ. Trimming removed 0 bases from V and 0 bases from J, with 10 bases in between. The CDR3 runs to 15 residues. CDR3 in amino acids: CASSLESGYSYEQYF. The CDR3 nucleotides read TGCGCCAGCAGCTTGGAGTCAGGATACTCCTACGAGCAGTACTTC.

V and J are TRBV28 and TRBJ2-1, with TRBD1 matching 7 bases. Germline V gene lookup returns CDR1 MDHEN and CDR2 SYDVKM. The CDR3 has 15 amino acids. J gave up 5 bases and V 5 bases, and 9 bases lay outside the gene matches. The CDR3 nucleotides read TGTGCCAGCAGTGGCCGGGACAGAACGAACAATGAGCAGTTCTTC. This codes for CASSGRDRTNNEQFF.

The genes are TRBV3-1 (or the pseudogene TRBV3-2) and TRBJ2-2, with a possible D match to TRBD2 (5 bases). The ends were cut back, 1 base at V and 3 bases at J, with 9 bases in the middle. Germline CDR1 and CDR2: LGHDT and YNNKEL (reference sequence). This CDR3 is built from 15 residues. CDR3 in amino acids: CASSQVPGDTGELFF. The CDR3 nucleotides are TGTGCCAGCAGCCAAGTGCCCGGGGACACCGGGGAGCTGTTTTTT.

This chain links TRBV19 with TRBJ1-5, with D maybe TRBD1 (5 bases). The V end was cut by 5 bases, the J end by 4 bases, with 9 bases between. This CDR3 is 13 amino acids long. Germline CDR1 reads LNHDA; CDR2 reads SQIVND (reference sequence). The CDR3 is CASSWAGNQPQHF. DNA of the CDR3: TGTGCCAGTAGTTGGGCAGGGAATCAGCCCCAGCATTTT.

The chain recombines TRBV2 with TRBJ1-1; D is perhaps TRBD1 (5 bases). Deletions cut 6 bases from V and 6 bases from J, with 14 bases between. Germline V gene data show CDR1 as SNHLY and CDR2 as FYNNEI. The CDR3 runs to 13 residues. DNA for the CDR3: TGTGCCAGCAGGCCCAGGGCCGGCTCTGAAGCTTTCTTT. Its protein product is CASRPRAGSEAFF.

This sequence joins TRBV5-1 and TRBJ2-2, with 13 bases lining up with TRBD2. V was pared by 0 bases and J by 2 bases, with 7 bases of the junction left unmatched. This CDR3 contains 19 residues. Per germline, CDR1 SGHRS and CDR2 YFSETQ. The CDR3 nucleotides are TGCGCCAGCAGCTTGGACCCGGGACTAGCGGGGTCAAACACCGGGGAGCTGTTTTTT. The encoded protein is CASSLDPGLAGSNTGELFF.

The chain combines TRBV25-1 with TRBJ1-6; the D gene is possibly TRBD1 (6 bases). The CDR3 loop spans 14 amino acids. From germline, CDR1 is MGHDK and CDR2 SYGVNS. Trimming removed 7 bases at V and 9 bases at J, with 16 bases between. Here the CDR3 reads CASTRQARGSPLHF. As DNA, the CDR3 is TGTGCCAGCACAAGACAGGCTCGAGGTTCACCCCTCCACTTT.

The chain has TRBV13 and TRBJ2-1, with TRBD2 matching 7 bases. The CDR3 is 16 amino acids. After removal of 3 bases from V and 4 bases from J, the junction contained 9 bases not matched to a gene. Germline CDR1 PRHDT, CDR2 FYEKMQ (reference sequence). CDR3 in DNA: TGTGCCAGCAGCTTCAGGACTAGTGGTGATTACAATGAGCAGTTCTTC. Residues: CASSFRTSGDYNEQFF.

This rearrangement joins TRBV18 to TRBJ2-1, with TRBD2 identical over 8 bases. This CDR3 region has 17 residues. Germline CDR1 and CDR2: KGHSH and LQKENI. The V and J ends lost 2 bases and 7 bases, in that order; junction bases with no gene match: 13. The CDR3 sequence is CASSPFSGASGVNEQFF. The CDR3 DNA reads TGTGCCAGCTCACCATTTAGCGGGGCCTCAGGCGTAAATGAGCAGTTCTTC.

This clone was detected a few times. The V and J genes are TRBV7-9 and TRBJ2-2, with D possibly matching TRBD1 (5 bases). The germline gives CDR1 SEHNR, CDR2 FQNEAQ (reference sequence). Trimming shortened V by 6 bases and J by 6 bases, and 11 bases separated the two germline ends. The CDR3 length is 13 residues. The CDR3, as DNA: TGTGCCAGCAGAGCCTTAGGGGCCGGGGAGCTGTTTTTT. Residues: CASRALGAGELFF.

This clone was found many times. The chain links TRBV6-5 to TRBJ1-1; D perhaps matches TRBD1 (6 bases). Germline assignment: CDR1 MNHEY and CDR2 SVGAGI. The ends were cut back, 6 bases at V and 4 bases at J, with 18 bases in the middle. The CDR3 sequence is 15 residues long. CDR3 sequence reads: CASRETGTMGTEAFF. DNA of the CDR3: TGTGCCAGCAGGGAGACCGGGACAATGGGCACTGAAGCTTTCTTT.

J is TRBJ1-3 and V is TRBV6-5; unclear D gene. The CDR3 spans 13 residues. Germline V gives CDR1 MNHEY, CDR2 SVGAGI. The V and J ends lost 8 bases and 3 bases respectively, with 11 bases between them. The CDR3 here is CASAEVYGNTIYF. The CDR3 region has the DNA TGTGCCAGCGCCGAGGTGTATGGAAACACCATATATTTT.

V and J are TRBV5-5 and TRBJ1-3; D not certain. The CDR3 consists of 16 residues. Trimming removed 0 bases from V and 0 bases from J, with 10 bases in between. The V gene's germline CDR1 is SGHKS and CDR2 YYEKEE (reference sequence). The CDR3 bases are TGTGCCAGCAGCTTGGGAGGCCTAAGCTCTGGAAACACCATATATTTT. It codes for CASSLGGLSSGNTIYF.

Turning to this clone: An end of the junction differs from the germline gene, which may be a read error. The V gene is TRBV7-7, the J gene TRBJ2-3; 11 nucleotides agree with TRBD2. From germline, CDR1 is SSHAT and CDR2 FNYEAQ (reference sequence). The CDR3 is made up of 16 amino acids. The CDR3 sequence is CASSLGTSGSTDTQYF. The CDR3 DNA sequence: TGTGCTAGCAGCTTAGGTACTAGCGGGAGTACAGATACGCAGTATTTT.

The chain combines TRBV7-8 with TRBJ1-4; a possible D gene is TRBD1 (5 bases). CDR1 SGHVS and CDR2 FQNEAQ come from the germline V gene. This CDR3 has 15 amino acids. V lost 5 bases and J lost 3, with 13 bases in between. The CDR3 region is CASSLRGGANEKLFF. The DNA of the CDR3 is TGTGCCAGCAGCCTCCGGGGGGGAGCTAATGAAAAACTGTTTTTT.

This clone has only a few counts. The rearrangement joins TRBV5-4 to TRBJ1-2; 8 nucleotides match TRBD1. The CDR3 loop spans 16 amino acids. V dropped 0 bases and J dropped 0; count of bases not matched to a gene: 4. Germline CDR1 SGHNT, CDR2 YYREEE (reference sequence). This CDR3 reads CASSLEGQASNYGYTF. The DNA of the CDR3 is TGTGCCAGCAGCTTGGAGGGACAGGCCTCTAACTATGGCTACACCTTC.

The chain carries TRBV6-1 and TRBJ2-1, with D perhaps matching TRBD2 (5 bases). Per germline, CDR1 MNHNS and CDR2 SASEGT. The CDR3 loop spans 17 amino acids. V was pared by 0 bases and J by 6 bases, with 18 bases between. CDR3 region: CASSEALFGSPVNEQFF. CDR3 coding DNA: TGTGCCAGCAGTGAAGCGCTATTTGGGAGCCCCGTCAATGAGCAGTTCTTC.

This chain joins TRBV3-1 (or the pseudogene TRBV3-2) and TRBJ1-2; perhaps TRBD1 as D (6 bases). Trimming pared 0 bases from V and 2 bases from J, leaving 10 bases between. This CDR3 spans 15 amino acids. Looked up from germline, CDR1 is LGHDT and CDR2 is YNNKEL (reference sequence). The CDR3 region is CASSQEQGGNYGYTF. CDR3 DNA: TGTGCCAGCAGCCAAGAACAGGGCGGAAACTATGGCTACACCTTC.

CDR3 sequence: CASSSISRVREQFF. The DNA of the CDR3 is TGTGCCAGCAGTTCAATATCCAGGGTTAGGGAGCAGTTCTTC. This sequence joins TRBV27 and TRBJ2-1, with a tentative D call TRBD1 (5 bases). The germline V gene has CDR1 MNHEY and CDR2 SMNVEV (reference sequence). The CDR3 totals 14 residues. Trimming pared 4 bases from V and 10 bases from J, leaving 17 bases between.

J is TRBJ1-5 and V is TRBV5-4, with D perhaps TRBD1 (6 bases). V lost 5 bases, J lost 5 bases, and 17 bases lay in between. The CDR3 consists of 15 residues. Per the germline V gene, CDR1 is SGHNT and CDR2 is YYREEE (reference sequence). The CDR3 DNA follows: TGTGCCAGCAGTTGGGGGGGCGGCAATTATCAGCCCCAGCATTTT. It encodes CASSWGGGNYQPQHF.

The sample holds a few counts of this clone. The chain combines TRBV9 with TRBJ1-5; 8 nucleotides line up with TRBD1. The CDR3 has 15 amino acids. CDR1 is SGDLS and CDR2 is YYNGEE in the germline V gene. V lost 3 bases and J lost 2; bases outside the gene matches: 4. The CDR3 DNA reads TGTGCCAGCAGCGCCGAGACAGGGGGCAATCAGCCCCAGCATTTT. This sequence encodes CASSAETGGNQPQHF.

The chain uses TRBV28 and TRBJ2-7; 7 bases map to TRBD2. The CDR3 loop spans 15 amino acids. Trimming at V came to 5 bases and at J to 1 base, leaving 8 bases not matched to a gene. The germline gives CDR1 MDHEN, CDR2 SYDVKM. The CDR3 coding sequence is TGTGCCAGCAGTACGACGGGGGGAGGGTCCTACGAGCAGTACTTC. The encoded protein is CASSTTGGGSYEQYF.

A remark on this clone: The CDR3 does not end in the conserved phenylalanine or tryptophan, so this is likely a read error. It is unclear where the CDR3 begins or ends on the DNA, so no DNA is shown, and the CDR3 is as TCRdb lists it. J is TRBJ1-2 and V is TRBV3-1 (or the pseudogene TRBV3-2); TRBD1 was called by the table and not checked on the DNA. Looked up from germline, CDR1 is LGHDT and CDR2 is YNNKEL (reference sequence). Including both end residues, the CDR3 is 12 amino acids long. CDR3 protein: CASSQGGSGTVV.

The J gene is TRBJ1-1, the V gene TRBV28; tentatively, D is TRBD1 (5 bases). This CDR3 is 16 amino acids long. V was trimmed by 5 bases and J by 0 bases, leaving 16 bases between them. The germline V gene encodes CDR1 MDHEN and CDR2 SYDVKM. The CDR3 protein is CASSRAGGTVNTEAFF. CDR3 nucleotides: TGTGCCAGCAGTCGAGCCGGGGGGACCGTGAACACTGAAGCTTTCTTT. Supplemented by reference TRBV28 and TRBJ1-1, the full variable domain reads DVKVTQSSRYLVKRTGEKVFLECVQDMDHENMFWYRQDPGLGLRLIYFSYDVKMKEKGDIPEGYSVSREKKERFSLILESASTNQTSMYLCASSRAGGTVNTEAFFGQGTRLTVV.

DNA for the CDR3: TGTGCCAGCCAAGGAGTGGGCAATCAGCCCCAGCATTTT. Translating it yields CASQGVGNQPQHF. The rearrangement joins TRBV19 to TRBJ1-5; unclear D gene. This CDR3 is 13 amino acids long. CDR1 and CDR2 from the germline V gene are LNHDA and SQIVND (reference sequence). V lost 9 bases and J lost 2, with 11 bases in between.

In this sample, this clone turned up many times. The chain employs TRBV4-1 and TRBJ2-3; 9 nucleotides align to TRBD1. CDR1 MGHRA and CDR2 YSYEKL come from the germline V gene. The CDR3 totals 18 residues. Trimming at V came to 4 bases and at J to 2 bases, leaving 13 bases not matched to a gene. The CDR3 spells CASSRTGQGTGSTDTQYF. The CDR3 DNA sequence: TGCGCCAGCAGCCGTACGGGACAGGGTACGGGGTCCACAGATACGCAGTATTTT.